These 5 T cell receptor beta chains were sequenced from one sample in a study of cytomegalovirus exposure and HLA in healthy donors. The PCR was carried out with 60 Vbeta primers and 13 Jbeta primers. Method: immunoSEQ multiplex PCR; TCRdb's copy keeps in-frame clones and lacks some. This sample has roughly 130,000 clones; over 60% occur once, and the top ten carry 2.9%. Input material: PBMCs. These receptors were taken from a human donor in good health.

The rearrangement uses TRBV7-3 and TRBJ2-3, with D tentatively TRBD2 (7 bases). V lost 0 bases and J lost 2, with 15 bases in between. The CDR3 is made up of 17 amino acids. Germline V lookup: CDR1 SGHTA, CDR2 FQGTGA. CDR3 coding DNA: TGTGCCAGCAGCTTAACCGCCGGGGGGCCAGTCACAGATACGCAGTATTTT. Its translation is CASSLTAGGPVTDTQYF. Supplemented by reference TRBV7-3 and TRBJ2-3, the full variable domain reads GAGVSQTPSNKVTEKGKYVELRCDPISGHTALYWYRQSLGQGPEFLIYFQGTGAADDSGLPNDRFFAVRPEGSVSTLKIQRTERGDSAVYLCASSLTAGGPVTDTQYFGPGTRLTVL.

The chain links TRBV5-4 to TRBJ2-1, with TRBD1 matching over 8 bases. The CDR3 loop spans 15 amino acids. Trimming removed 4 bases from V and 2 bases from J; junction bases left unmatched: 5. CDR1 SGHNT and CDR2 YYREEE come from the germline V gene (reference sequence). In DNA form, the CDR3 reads TGTGCCAGCAGCGCGGACAGGGTACCCTACAATGAGCAGTTCTTC. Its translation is CASSADRVPYNEQFF.

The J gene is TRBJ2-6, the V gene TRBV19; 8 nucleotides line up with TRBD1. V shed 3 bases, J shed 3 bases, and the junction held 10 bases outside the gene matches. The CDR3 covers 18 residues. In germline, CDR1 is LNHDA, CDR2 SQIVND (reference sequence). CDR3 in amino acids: CASSIIGQGARGANVLTF. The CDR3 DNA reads TGTGCCAGTAGTATCATTGGGCAGGGGGCGCGTGGGGCCAACGTCCTGACTTTC.

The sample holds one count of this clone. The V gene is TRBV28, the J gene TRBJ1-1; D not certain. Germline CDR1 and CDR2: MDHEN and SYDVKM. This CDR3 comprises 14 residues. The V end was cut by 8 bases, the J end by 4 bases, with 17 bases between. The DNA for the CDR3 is TGTGCCAGCCCGGAAAACAGTGCTACCACTGAAGCTTTCTTT. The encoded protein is CASPENSATTEAFF.

The chain's CDR3 is CASSLTGSTDTQYF. CDR3 bases: TGTGCCAGCAGTCTGACAGGAAGCACAGATACGCAGTATTTT. The chain couples TRBV6-5 to TRBJ2-3, with D perhaps TRBD1 (6 bases). The CDR3 sequence is 14 residues long. V lost 5 bases and J 0 bases, leaving 9 bases between the germline ends. CDR1 and CDR2 (germline): MNHEY, SVGAGI.